The present entry profiles one TCR beta chain with its context. This clone's antigen is unknown. No quality values exist for individual bases; no much larger clone is one base distant. The data stem from a study of blood T cell repertoires in COVID-19 (dated by TCRdb to 2018 to 2020). In terms of the full investigation: Samples from collaborators originated in the United States, Italy and Spain and spanned both the acute and convalescent phases of COVID-19. The prospective study material was composed of cDNA or gDNA derived from T cells, B-cell-depleted T cells, or PBMCs. Deeply sampled blood TCRbeta repertoires from subjects exposed to, actively infected with, or recovered from COVID-19 were included in the dataset. The repertoires were made available in a free public database intended to serve as a resource for research on the immune response to SARS-CoV-2. Samples were obtained from the ongoing ImmuneRACE study (first 160 participants) and from 1,254 subjects provided by 6 global collaborators. Nearly every sample came with metadata listing a de-identified subject ID, COVID-19 status, age in years and sex. Where available, HLA class I and class II types were obtained from metadata supplied by the sample provider rather than from assay-based typing.

The CDR3 runs 13 amino acids, cysteine and phenylalanine included. Only the CDR3 DNA stays, 39 bases, in frame from base 1. V is reduced by 0 bases and J by 4 bases, leaving a spacing of 6 bases between them. The CDR1 and CDR2 encoded by the germline V gene are KGHSH and LQKENI. TCRbeta CDR3 regions were amplified from genomic DNA by means of the immunoSEQ Assay, a bias-controlled multiplex PCR. As for the original processing: The number of nucleated cells in each sample was estimated from the amplification of reference gene primers within the assay. To quantify the absolute abundance of each unique TCRbeta CDR3 rearrangement, sequence reads were collapsed and filtered. For each sample, productive Simpson clonality was calculated as the square root of Simpson's diversity index over productive rearrangements. This is the immuneACCESS table as TCRdb keeps it, with only in-frame sequences that have V and J called. A part of the clones is gone; compared with another copy, unresolved V genes explain less than half, and the rest is unexplained. V and J calls and clone size come straight from that table; D and trimming were deduced from the DNA. In this sample the table shows more than 300,000 clones, approximately 88% of which occur a single time. The ten most abundant clones make up under 2% of the sample.

One collaborating source in Seattle enrolled patients while the patients were actively infected and followed the patients over time throughout the course of disease. Each collaborating institution followed its own protocols to collect whole blood in K2EDTA tubes. Collaborator samples were shipped for TCRbeta analysis as frozen whole blood, isolated PBMCs, or DNA extracted from either sample type. What the study reported, not specific to this receptor: The quantity of clinical and demographic metadata differed by source and by participant and was supplied without curation.

This TCR came from a woman aged 25 to 39 with COVID-19, enrolled during active disease. The chain links TRBV18 with TRBJ1-2, with no reliable assignment of the D segment. The sequencing input was peripheral blood. CDR3 reads: CASSPPGSYGYTF. The bases read TGTGCCAGCTCACCACCGGGCAGCTATGGCTACACCTTC.